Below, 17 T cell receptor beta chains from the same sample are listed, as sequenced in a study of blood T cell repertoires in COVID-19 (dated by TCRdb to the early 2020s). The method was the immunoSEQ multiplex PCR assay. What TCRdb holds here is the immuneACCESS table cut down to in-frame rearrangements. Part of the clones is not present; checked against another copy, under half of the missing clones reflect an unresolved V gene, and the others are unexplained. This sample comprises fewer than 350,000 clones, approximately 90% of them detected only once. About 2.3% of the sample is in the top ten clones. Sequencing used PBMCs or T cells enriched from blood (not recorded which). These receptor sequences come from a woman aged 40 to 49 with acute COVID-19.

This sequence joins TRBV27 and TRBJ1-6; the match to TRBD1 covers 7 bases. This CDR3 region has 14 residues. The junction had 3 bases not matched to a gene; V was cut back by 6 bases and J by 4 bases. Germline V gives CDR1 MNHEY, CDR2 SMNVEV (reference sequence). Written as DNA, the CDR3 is TGTGCCAGCAGCCCACAGGGGTATAATTCACCCCTCCACTTT. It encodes CASSPQGYNSPLHF.

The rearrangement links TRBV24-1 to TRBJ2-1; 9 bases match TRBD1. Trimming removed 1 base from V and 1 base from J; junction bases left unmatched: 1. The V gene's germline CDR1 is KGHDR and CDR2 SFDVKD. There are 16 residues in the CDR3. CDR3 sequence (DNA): TGTGCCACCAGTGATTTCGGACAGGGGTCCTACAATGAGCAGTTCTTC. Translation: CATSDFGQGSYNEQFF.

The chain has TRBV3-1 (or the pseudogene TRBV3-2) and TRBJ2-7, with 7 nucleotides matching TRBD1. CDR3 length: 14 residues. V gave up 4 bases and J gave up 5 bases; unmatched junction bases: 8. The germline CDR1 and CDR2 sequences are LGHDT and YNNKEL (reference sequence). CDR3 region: CASSLSTGVDEQYF. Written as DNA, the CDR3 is TGTGCCAGCAGCCTTTCCACAGGGGTTGACGAGCAGTACTTC.

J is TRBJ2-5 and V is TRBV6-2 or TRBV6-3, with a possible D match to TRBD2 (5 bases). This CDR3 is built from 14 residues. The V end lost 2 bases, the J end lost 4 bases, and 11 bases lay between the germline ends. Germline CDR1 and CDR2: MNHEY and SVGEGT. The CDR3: CASSYSTGIETQYF. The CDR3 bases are TGTGCCAGCAGTTACAGTACGGGGATAGAGACCCAGTACTTC.

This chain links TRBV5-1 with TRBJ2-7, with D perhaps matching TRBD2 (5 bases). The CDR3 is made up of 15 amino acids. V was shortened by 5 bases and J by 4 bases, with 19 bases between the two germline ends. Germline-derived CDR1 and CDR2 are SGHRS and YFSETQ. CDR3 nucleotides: TGCGCCAGCAGAGCGGCACCCCTCTCTATTTACGAGCAGTACTTC. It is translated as CASRAAPLSIYEQYF.

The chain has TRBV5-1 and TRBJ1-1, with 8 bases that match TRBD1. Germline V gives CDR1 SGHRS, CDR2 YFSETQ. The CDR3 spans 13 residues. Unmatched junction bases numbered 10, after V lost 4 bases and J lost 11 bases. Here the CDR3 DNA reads TGCGCCAGCAGCCCTCAGGGACAGGCTCAGGCTTTCTTT. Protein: CASSPQGQAQAFF.

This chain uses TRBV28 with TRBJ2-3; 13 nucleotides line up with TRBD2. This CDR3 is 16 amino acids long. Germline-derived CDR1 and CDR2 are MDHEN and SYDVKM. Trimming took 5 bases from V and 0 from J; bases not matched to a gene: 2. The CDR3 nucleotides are TGTGCCAGCAGTCTGACTAGCGGGGGGAGCACAGATACGCAGTATTTT. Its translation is CASSLTSGGSTDTQYF.

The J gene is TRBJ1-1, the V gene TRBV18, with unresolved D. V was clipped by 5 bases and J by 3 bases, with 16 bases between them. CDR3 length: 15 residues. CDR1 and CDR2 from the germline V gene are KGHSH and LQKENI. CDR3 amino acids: CASSSGRTRDTEAFF. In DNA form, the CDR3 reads TGTGCCAGCTCATCTGGACGGACGCGGGACACTGAAGCTTTCTTT.

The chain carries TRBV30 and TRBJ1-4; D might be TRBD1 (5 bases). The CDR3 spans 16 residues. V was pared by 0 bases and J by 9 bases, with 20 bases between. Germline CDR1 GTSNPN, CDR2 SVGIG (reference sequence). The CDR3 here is CAWSVITRQEGKKLFF. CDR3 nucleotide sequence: TGTGCCTGGAGTGTAATTACGAGGCAGGAGGGGAAAAAACTGTTTTTT.

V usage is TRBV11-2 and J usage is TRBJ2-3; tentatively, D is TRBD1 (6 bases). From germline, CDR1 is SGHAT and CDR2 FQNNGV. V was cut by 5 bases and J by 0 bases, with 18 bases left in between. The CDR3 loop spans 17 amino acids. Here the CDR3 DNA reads TGTGCCAGCAGCCCCGTTTTCGGGACAACTAGCACAGATACGCAGTATTTT. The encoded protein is CASSPVFGTTSTDTQYF.

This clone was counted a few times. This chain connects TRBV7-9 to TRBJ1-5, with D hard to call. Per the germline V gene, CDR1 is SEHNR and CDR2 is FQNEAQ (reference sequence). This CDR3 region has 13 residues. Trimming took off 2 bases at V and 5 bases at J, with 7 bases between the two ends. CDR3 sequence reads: CASSLSGHQPQHF. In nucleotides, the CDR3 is TGTGCCAGCAGCTTAAGTGGCCATCAGCCCCAGCATTTT. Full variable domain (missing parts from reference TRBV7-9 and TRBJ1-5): DTGVSQNPRHKITKRGQNVTFRCDPISEHNRLYWYRQTLGQGPEFLTYFQNEAQLEKSRLLSDRFSAERPKGSFSTLEIQRTEQGDSAMYLCASSLSGHQPQHFGDGTRLSIL.

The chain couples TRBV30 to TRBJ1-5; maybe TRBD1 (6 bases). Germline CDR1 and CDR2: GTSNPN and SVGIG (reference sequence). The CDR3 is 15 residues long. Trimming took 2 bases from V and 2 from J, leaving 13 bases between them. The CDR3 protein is CAWSLQGKGNQPQHF. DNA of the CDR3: TGTGCCTGGAGTTTACAGGGTAAGGGCAATCAGCCCCAGCATTTT.

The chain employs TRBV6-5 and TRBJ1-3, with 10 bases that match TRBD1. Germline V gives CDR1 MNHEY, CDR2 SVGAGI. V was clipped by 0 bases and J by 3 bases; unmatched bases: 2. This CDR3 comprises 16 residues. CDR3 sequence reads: CASSYSGTGVGNTIYF. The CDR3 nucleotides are TGTGCCAGCAGTTACTCAGGGACAGGGGTTGGAAACACCATATATTTT.

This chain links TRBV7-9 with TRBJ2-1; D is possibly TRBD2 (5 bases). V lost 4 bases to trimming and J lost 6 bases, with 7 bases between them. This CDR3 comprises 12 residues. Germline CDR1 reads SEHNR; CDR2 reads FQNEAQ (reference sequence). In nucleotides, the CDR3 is TGTGCCAGCAGCTCAAGCGGCAATGAGCAGTTCTTC. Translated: CASSSSGNEQFF.

The DNA of the CDR3 is TGTGCCAGCACCGGAGTGGGGAACACTGAAGCTTTCTTT. This codes for CASTGVGNTEAFF. The rearrangement joins TRBV2 to TRBJ1-1; D is ambiguous. The CDR3 covers 13 residues. Germline V gene lookup returns CDR1 SNHLY and CDR2 FYNNEI. Trimming stripped 7 bases from V and 1 base from J, with 10 bases between.

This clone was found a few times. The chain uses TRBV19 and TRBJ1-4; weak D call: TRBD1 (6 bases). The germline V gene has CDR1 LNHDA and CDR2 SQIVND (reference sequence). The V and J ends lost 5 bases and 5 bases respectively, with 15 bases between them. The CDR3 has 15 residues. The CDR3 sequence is CASSYGQMRNEKLFF. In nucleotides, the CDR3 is TGTGCCAGTAGTTACGGACAGATGAGAAATGAAAAACTGTTTTTT.

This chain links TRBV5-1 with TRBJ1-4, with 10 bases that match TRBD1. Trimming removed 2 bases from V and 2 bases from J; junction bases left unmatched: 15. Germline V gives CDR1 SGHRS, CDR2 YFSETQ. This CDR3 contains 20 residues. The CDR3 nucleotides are TGCGCCAGCAGCTTCAACGGACAGGGGGTATTAGGGTCCACTAATGAAAAACTGTTTTTT. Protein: CASSFNGQGVLGSTNEKLFF.